A selection of T cell receptor beta chains follows, all from one sample in a study of T cells in Graves' hyperthyroidism and ophthalmopathy. TCRdb recomputed calls from the multiplex PCR reads with MiXCR, one row per CDR3 protein. The data contain 600,000 to 650,000 distinct CDR3 sequences, around 21% of them singletons. What was sequenced was blood. The receptors shown here come from a man aged 25 to 45 with Graves' ophthalmopathy. CDR3s include the opening cysteine and the closing phenylalanine or tryptophan. Fields, in order: D gene, J gene, V gene, clone size, CDR3 protein, CDR3 DNA. D genes are given only for firm matches. Only some rows state a clone size, as once, few, many or a class for expanded clones.

D gene: TRBD2
J gene: TRBJ2-1
V gene: TRBV28
clone size: many
CDR3 protein: CASKLGGLNNEQFF
CDR3 DNA: TGTGCCAGCAAGCTGGGAGGGCTAAACAATGAGCAGTTCTTC

D gene: TRBD1
J gene: TRBJ1-2
V gene: TRBV7-2
clone size: many
CDR3 protein: CASSLETGFYGYTF
CDR3 DNA: TGTGCCAGCAGCTTAGAGACAGGGTTCTATGGCTACACCTTC

D gene: TRBD2
J gene: TRBJ2-3
V gene: TRBV3-1
clone size: few
CDR3 protein: CASSQLAGSTDTQYF
CDR3 DNA: TGTGCCAGCAGCCAACTAGCGGGCAGCACAGATACGCAGTATTTT

D gene: TRBD1
J gene: TRBJ1-6
V gene: TRBV6-2/TRBV6-3
clone size: .
CDR3 protein: CASSYFYRDRNSPLHF
CDR3 DNA: TGTGCCAGCAGTTACTTCTACCGGGACAGGAATTCACCCCTCCACTTT

D gene: TRBD2
J gene: TRBJ2-1
V gene: TRBV11-2
clone size: many
CDR3 protein: CASSALAGGLNEQFF
CDR3 DNA: TGTGCCAGCAGCGCTTTAGCGGGAGGACTCAATGAGCAGTTCTTC

D gene: TRBD2
J gene: TRBJ2-7
V gene: TRBV3-1
clone size: .
CDR3 protein: CASSQGGLAASGQYF
CDR3 DNA: TGTGCCAGCAGCCAAGGGGGACTAGCAGCATCGGGGCAGTACTTC

D gene: TRBD1
J gene: TRBJ2-5
V gene: TRBV5-6
clone size: few
CDR3 protein: CASSSYIGTGEETQYF
CDR3 DNA: TGTGCCAGCAGCTCCTATATCGGGACAGGGGAAGAGACCCAGTACTTC

D gene: TRBD1
J gene: TRBJ2-5
V gene: TRBV24-1
clone size: .
CDR3 protein: CATSDSTGQTWETQYF
CDR3 DNA: TGTGCCACCAGTGATTCCACGGGACAGACCTGGGAGACCCAGTACTTC

D gene: .
J gene: TRBJ2-5
V gene: TRBV4-2
clone size: .
CDR3 protein: CASSQDLFAGETQYF
CDR3 DNA: TGTGCCAGCAGCCAAGATCTCTTTGCGGGGGAGACCCAGTACTTC

D gene: .
J gene: TRBJ2-5
V gene: TRBV18
clone size: many
CDR3 protein: CASSPFSNLLYQETQYF
CDR3 DNA: TGTGCCAGCTCACCATTCTCGAACTTACTGTACCAAGAGACCCAGTACTTC

D gene: TRBD1
J gene: TRBJ2-2
V gene: TRBV5-1
clone size: .
CDR3 protein: CASSFSGQGTGELFF
CDR3 DNA: TGCGCCAGCAGCTTTTCGGGACAGGGAACCGGGGAGCTGTTTTTT

D gene: TRBD2
J gene: TRBJ2-1
V gene: TRBV6-2/TRBV6-3
clone size: many
CDR3 protein: CASSSLLMTSSNEQFF
CDR3 DNA: TGTGCCAGCAGTTCACTACTAATGACTAGCTCAAATGAGCAGTTCTTC

D gene: .
J gene: TRBJ2-7
V gene: TRBV6-4
clone size: .
CDR3 protein: CASSYSTDLYF
CDR3 DNA: TGTGCCAGCAGTTACTCGACGGACCTTTACTTC

D gene: .
J gene: TRBJ2-7
V gene: TRBV6-1
clone size: few
CDR3 protein: CASNRVGGDEQYF
CDR3 DNA: TGTGCCAGCAACAGGGTGGGGGGCGACGAGCAGTACTTC

D gene: TRBD1
J gene: TRBJ2-2
V gene: TRBV28
clone size: many
CDR3 protein: CASSLTGTGSVGELFF
CDR3 DNA: TGTGCCAGCAGTTTAACCGGGACAGGGTCGGTCGGGGAGCTGTTTTTT

D gene: TRBD2
J gene: TRBJ2-1
V gene: TRBV19
clone size: few
CDR3 protein: CASSIGTTNNEQFF
CDR3 DNA: TGTGCCAGTAGTATCGGGACTACCAACAATGAGCAGTTCTTC

D gene: TRBD2
J gene: TRBJ2-1
V gene: TRBV20-1
clone size: .
CDR3 protein: CSAPGPSGIGPYNEQFF
CDR3 DNA: TGCAGTGCCCCCGGACCTAGCGGGATAGGTCCCTACAATGAGCAGTTCTTC

D gene: TRBD1
J gene: TRBJ2-2
V gene: TRBV28
clone size: .
CDR3 protein: CASRLSGTGNTGELFF
CDR3 DNA: TGTGCCAGTAGATTATCCGGGACAGGGAACACCGGGGAGCTGTTTTTT

D gene: .
J gene: TRBJ2-2
V gene: TRBV4-1
clone size: few
CDR3 protein: CASGHPARSGELFF
CDR3 DNA: TGCGCCAGCGGCCACCCCGCTCGGTCCGGGGAGCTGTTTTTT

D gene: .
J gene: TRBJ2-3
V gene: TRBV4-3
clone size: .
CDR3 protein: CAGSQMWKREVTDTQYF
CDR3 DNA: TGCGCCGGCAGCCAGATGTGGAAAAGAGAGGTTACAGATACGCAGTATTTT

D gene: .
J gene: TRBJ1-2
V gene: TRBV27
clone size: few
CDR3 protein: CASSLTLDKSNYGYTF
CDR3 DNA: TGTGCCAGCAGTCTAACCCTCGACAAGTCTAACTATGGCTACACCTTC

D gene: TRBD2
J gene: TRBJ2-1
V gene: TRBV12-3/TRBV12-4
clone size: .
CDR3 protein: CASSGDRELAGGGVYNEQFF
CDR3 DNA: TGTGCCAGCAGTGGGGACAGGGAACTAGCGGGAGGGGGGGTCTACAATGAGCAGTTCTTC

D gene: .
J gene: TRBJ2-7
V gene: TRBV5-1
clone size: few
CDR3 protein: CASSSSGKEYEQYF
CDR3 DNA: TGCGCCAGCAGTTCATCCGGGAAGGAATACGAGCAGTACTTC

D gene: .
J gene: TRBJ2-3
V gene: TRBV5-4
clone size: .
CDR3 protein: CASSFAPTDTQYF
CDR3 DNA: TGTGCCAGCAGCTTCGCGCCCACAGATACGCAGTATTTT

D gene: TRBD2
J gene: TRBJ2-3
V gene: TRBV7-9
clone size: few
CDR3 protein: CASSPREGQGLEYTQYF
CDR3 DNA: TGTGCCAGCAGCCCCCGGGAGGGGCAGGGTCTGGAGTATACGCAGTATTTT

D gene: TRBD2
J gene: TRBJ2-5
V gene: TRBV9
clone size: few
CDR3 protein: CASSPGLAGRQETQYF
CDR3 DNA: TGTGCCAGCAGCCCTGGACTAGCGGGACGACAAGAGACCCAGTACTTC

D gene: .
J gene: TRBJ2-2
V gene: TRBV11-2
clone size: many
CDR3 protein: CASSPSRANTGELFF
CDR3 DNA: TGTGCCAGCAGCCCATCCAGGGCCAATACCGGGGAGCTGTTTTTT

D gene: .
J gene: TRBJ1-1
V gene: TRBV6-1
clone size: .
CDR3 protein: CASTERGPNTEAFF
CDR3 DNA: TGTGCCAGCACTGAAAGAGGGCCTAACACTGAAGCTTTCTTT

D gene: .
J gene: TRBJ1-6
V gene: TRBV30
clone size: .
CDR3 protein: CAWTGAVNSPLHF
CDR3 DNA: TGTGCCTGGACTGGGGCAGTTAATTCACCCCTCCACTTT

D gene: .
J gene: TRBJ2-7
V gene: TRBV7-9
clone size: few
CDR3 protein: CASSFSGGTIQVEQYF
CDR3 DNA: TGTGCCAGCAGCTTTTCAGGGGGGACTATACAAGTCGAGCAGTACTTC

D gene: .
J gene: TRBJ1-2
V gene: TRBV5-1
clone size: .
CDR3 protein: CASRGSAGASYGYTF
CDR3 DNA: TGCGCCAGCAGAGGGTCGGCGGGCGCGTCCTATGGCTACACCTTC

D gene: .
J gene: TRBJ2-1
V gene: TRBV28
clone size: .
CDR3 protein: CASRFTGYNEQFF
CDR3 DNA: TGTGCCAGCAGATTTACAGGGTACAATGAGCAGTTCTTC

D gene: TRBD1
J gene: TRBJ1-5
V gene: TRBV28
clone size: many
CDR3 protein: CASSLRPGQVTYSNQPQHF
CDR3 DNA: TGTGCCAGCAGTTTACGACCGGGACAGGTGACATATAGCAATCAGCCCCAGCATTTT

D gene: TRBD2
J gene: TRBJ2-1
V gene: TRBV20-1
clone size: many
CDR3 protein: CSARLAGVYNEQFF
CDR3 DNA: TGCAGTGCTAGACTAGCGGGAGTCTACAATGAGCAGTTCTTC

D gene: .
J gene: TRBJ1-5
V gene: TRBV12-3/TRBV12-4
clone size: many
CDR3 protein: CASSRGNQPQHF
CDR3 DNA: TGTGCCAGCAGTCGGGGGAATCAGCCCCAGCATTTT

D gene: TRBD1
J gene: TRBJ2-3
V gene: TRBV30
clone size: few
CDR3 protein: CAWSDRGVTDTQYF
CDR3 DNA: TGTGCCTGGAGTGACAGGGGGGTCACAGATACGCAGTATTTT

D gene: .
J gene: TRBJ2-2
V gene: TRBV7-2
clone size: .
CDR3 protein: CARGSGELFF
CDR3 DNA: TGTGCCAGGGGATCCGGGGAGCTGTTTTTT

D gene: TRBD1
J gene: TRBJ2-2
V gene: TRBV7-9
clone size: once
CDR3 protein: CASSMMDRGTGELFF
CDR3 DNA: TGTGCCAGCAGCATGATGGACAGGGGCACCGGGGAGCTGTTTTTT

D gene: .
J gene: TRBJ2-7
V gene: TRBV5-8
clone size: once
CDR3 protein: CASSFRDNAHEQYF
CDR3 DNA: TGTGCCAGCAGCTTTCGAGATAACGCTCACGAGCAGTACTTC

D gene: .
J gene: TRBJ2-3
V gene: TRBV20-1
clone size: many
CDR3 protein: CSALDLSTDTQYF
CDR3 DNA: TGCAGTGCGCTGGACCTCAGCACAGATACGCAGTATTTT

D gene: TRBD2
J gene: TRBJ2-7
V gene: TRBV5-8
clone size: few
CDR3 protein: CASSTGGSGISYEQYF
CDR3 DNA: TGTGCCAGCAGCACCGGAGGTAGCGGGATTTCCTACGAGCAGTACTTC